The sample holds a few counts of the clone carrying this TCR beta chain. What it binds is not known. The source of the sample is a study of T-cell reconstitution after alpha-beta-depleted transplantation in children. Study observations and caveats: Reports say that about two months after transplant, the alpha-beta T cells came out of several hundred graft clones that had expanded. At one year after transplant, newly produced T cells mostly accounted for T-cell counts and diversity.

Germline CDR1 reads DFQATT; CDR2 reads SNEGSKA (reference sequence). This CDR3 region has 14 residues. Library preparation (for TCRbeta) was performed with unique molecular identifiers. TCRdb fed the PCR reads into MiXCR, producing one record per CDR3 protein. The sample lists fewer than 700,000 distinct CDR3 sequences; approximately 12% were seen once. The receptor comes from a male patient younger than 18 who had a stem cell transplant for acute myeloid leukemia, so the T cells may come from the graft donor. The sequencing here drew on PBMCs, mostly from graft donor cells, taken 360 days after TCRalphabeta/CD19-depleted stem cell transplant. V usage is TRBV20-1 and J usage is TRBJ2-1; D gene ambiguous. The DNA for the CDR3 is TGCAGCCCCATCCCCCCCTGGTCCTACAATGAGCAGTTCTTC. Translation: CSPIPPWSYNEQFF.